A selection of T cell receptor beta chains follows, all from one sample in a study of blood T cell repertoires in COVID-19. Libraries were prepared by immunoSEQ multiplex PCR; TCRdb keeps only in-frame clonotypes and omits some of them. The data hold about 210,000 clones, with more than 75% observed a single time. Material for sequencing was peripheral blood. Receptors originate from a man in his fifties or sixties who had recovered from COVID-19. CDR3s leave out the opening cysteine and the closing phenylalanine or tryptophan.

j_call cdr3_length v_call cdr3_aa
TRBJ1-4 12 TRBV2 ASSMGEKVEKLF
TRBJ1-2 12 TRBV5-1 ASSLERGVYGYT
TRBJ1-1 12 TRBV7-9 ASSWGQAETEAF
TRBJ1-6 12 TRBV19 ASKPPLRATPLH
TRBJ1-2 15 TRBV18 ASSPGAGTGSNYGYT
TRBJ2-7 14 TRBV6-5 ASSSPGLAGSYEQY
TRBJ2-7 14 TRBV5-1 ASSSTLPGRASEQY
TRBJ2-3 13 TRBV11-3 ASSARGGRTDTQY
TRBJ2-5 12 TRBV30 AWNGGASAETQY
TRBJ2-3 14 TRBV9 ASSDPSGSVGDTQY
TRBJ1-5 12 TRBV5-1 ASSSGTGGQPQH
TRBJ2-2 15 TRBV2 ASSANGGLAGTGELF
TRBJ1-2 12 TRBV7-2 ASSLTGGADGYT
TRBJ2-1 15 TRBV25-1 ASSEFSTSGSGGEQF
TRBJ1-2 13 TRBV11-2 ASSTNHPGPYGYT